A single sample is the source of the 13 T cell receptor beta chains below, sequenced in a study of pediatric ulcerative colitis. TCRdb's table, derived via immunoSEQ multiplex PCR, lists solely in-frame clones and lacks some. The sample includes more than 50,000 clones, around 80% seen only once; the top ten take 5% to 5.5%. Specimen: blood. The receptors stem from a boy younger than 18 with moderate ulcerative colitis.

The gene calls are TRBV13 and TRBJ2-5, with D tentatively TRBD1 or TRBD2 (5 bases each). The CDR3 spans 18 residues. V dropped 2 bases and J dropped 1 base, with 20 bases sitting between them. Germline CDR1 reads PRHDT; CDR2 reads FYEKMQ (reference sequence). The CDR3 DNA reads as TGTGCCAGCAGCTTAACAATGGGGACGGCTAGGGCCCAAGAGACCCAGTACTTC. It yields the protein CASSLTMGTARAQETQYF.

V usage is TRBV7-2 and J usage is TRBJ2-5; the match to TRBD2 covers 10 bases. The V and J ends lost 5 bases and 4 bases, in that order; junction bases with no gene match: 7. Germline CDR1 SGHTA, CDR2 FQGNSA. The CDR3 runs to 15 residues. The CDR3 DNA reads as TGTGCCAGCAGCGAAGCGGGGACTAGCGCAGAGACCCAGTACTTC. Translated, it gives CASSEAGTSAETQYF.

In this sample, this clone turned up a few times. The rearrangement links TRBV7-9 to TRBJ1-1; D unclear. The CDR3 has 13 amino acids. The germline CDR1 and CDR2 sequences are SEHNR and FQNEAQ (reference sequence). V shed 6 bases and J shed 6 bases, with 14 bases lying between them. The CDR3 sequence: CASSFISVAEAFF. The DNA for the CDR3 is TGTGCCAGCAGTTTTATTTCGGTGGCTGAAGCTTTCTTT.

The CDR3 region has the DNA TGTGCCAGCAGCTTAGGGAAAACCAAGCAGTTCTTC. Its translation: CASSLGKTKQFF. The V gene is TRBV7-6, the J gene TRBJ2-1; D is unclear. V was trimmed by 1 base and J by 11 bases, leaving 9 bases between them. Per germline, CDR1 SGHVS and CDR2 FNYEAQ. This CDR3 comprises 12 residues.

The rearrangement links TRBV23-1 to TRBJ2-7; possible D gene TRBD1, 5 bases. TRBV23-1 is given ORF status, its function remaining uncertain. Trimming stripped 6 bases from V and 2 bases from J, with 14 bases between. CDR3 length: 14 residues. The CDR3 DNA is TGCGCCAGCAGGTGGAAAGACAGCACCTACGAGCAGTACTTC. Amino acids: CASRWKDSTYEQYF.

This clone occurred a few times. The chain combines TRBV7-2 with TRBJ2-7; a possible D gene is TRBD2 (5 bases). Trimming took 5 bases from V and 0 from J, leaving 14 bases between them. The CDR3 covers 15 residues. Germline CDR1 reads SGHTA; CDR2 reads FQGNSA. CDR3 region: CASSPGVSTSYEQYF. Written as DNA, the CDR3 is TGTGCCAGCAGCCCCGGGGTGAGTACCTCCTACGAGCAGTACTTC.

This clone showed up just a few times. The CDR3 region is CASSIPWTGGSLWQPQHF. In DNA form, the CDR3 reads TGTGCCAGTAGTATCCCCTGGACAGGGGGTTCTTTATGGCAGCCCCAGCATTTT. The rearrangement uses TRBV19 and TRBJ1-5; 10 bases align to TRBD1. Losses at the gene ends were 3 bases for V and 7 bases for J; bases not matched to a gene: 15. CDR3 length equals 18 residues. Germline CDR1 LNHDA, CDR2 SQIVND (reference sequence).

The count of this clone is one. The rearrangement uses TRBV30 and TRBJ1-2; 9 nucleotides line up with TRBD1. The CDR3 is 13 residues long. Germline CDR1 is GTSNPN and CDR2 is SVGIG (reference sequence). Trimming took 1 base from V and 4 from J; bases not matched to a gene: 1. CDR3 sequence reads: CAWSEGQGYGYTF. CDR3 DNA sequence: TGTGCCTGGAGTGAGGGACAGGGCTATGGCTACACCTTC.

This clone was counted a few times. The chain has TRBV7-8 and TRBJ1-1; D might be TRBD1 (5 bases). Per the germline V gene, CDR1 is SGHVS and CDR2 is FQNEAQ. Trimming stripped 0 bases from V and 1 base from J, with 9 bases between. This CDR3 has 15 amino acids. CDR3 sequence (DNA): TGTGCCAGCAGCTTAGCCGGGACGGCGAACACTGAAGCTTTCTTT. It yields the protein CASSLAGTANTEAFF.

The V call is TRBV19, the J call TRBJ1-2; 7 nucleotides align to TRBD1. CDR3 length: 16 residues. The germline V gene has CDR1 LNHDA and CDR2 SQIVND (reference sequence). The trim removed 4 bases at V and 5 bases at J, leaving 13 bases unmatched. The CDR3 region is CASSTHNRQGVYGYTF. The CDR3 DNA follows: TGTGCCAGTAGTACCCATAATCGACAGGGAGTTTATGGCTACACCTTC.

The genes are TRBV29-1 and TRBJ2-3; the D gene could be TRBD1 or TRBD2 (5 bases each). With 8 bases removed from V and 0 bases from J, the gap between germline ends came to 12 bases. Germline CDR1 is SQVTM and CDR2 is ANQGSEA. The CDR3 runs to 13 residues. Written as DNA, the CDR3 is TGCAGCTATGGGACGGCTAGCACAGATACGCAGTATTTT. This codes for CSYGTASTDTQYF.

This clone was recorded once. The genes are TRBV30 and TRBJ2-1; D may match TRBD1 or TRBD2 (6 bases each). The germline V gene encodes CDR1 GTSNPN and CDR2 SVGIG (reference sequence). Between the trimmed V and J ends, which lost 3 bases and 7 bases, there was a span of 16 bases. The CDR3 contains 14 residues. CDR3 amino acids: CAWRRGVQRNEQFF. CDR3 in DNA: TGTGCCTGGAGAAGGGGGGTGCAACGTAATGAGCAGTTCTTC.

The V call is TRBV7-6, the J call TRBJ1-1, with unresolved D. Trimming removed 5 bases from V and 4 bases from J, with 14 bases in between. The CDR3 loop spans 14 amino acids. Germline CDR1 reads SGHVS; CDR2 reads FNYEAQ. The CDR3 here is CASSPRRESTEAFF. The DNA of the CDR3 is TGTGCCAGCAGCCCGAGGAGGGAATCCACTGAAGCTTTCTTT. The variable domain in full, completed from reference TRBV7-6 and TRBJ1-1, reads GAGVSQSPRYKVTKRGQDVALRCDPISGHVSLYWYRQALGQGPEFLTYFNYEAQQDKSGLPNDRFSAERPEGSISTLTIQRTEQRDSAMYRCASSPRRESTEAFFGQGTRLTVV.